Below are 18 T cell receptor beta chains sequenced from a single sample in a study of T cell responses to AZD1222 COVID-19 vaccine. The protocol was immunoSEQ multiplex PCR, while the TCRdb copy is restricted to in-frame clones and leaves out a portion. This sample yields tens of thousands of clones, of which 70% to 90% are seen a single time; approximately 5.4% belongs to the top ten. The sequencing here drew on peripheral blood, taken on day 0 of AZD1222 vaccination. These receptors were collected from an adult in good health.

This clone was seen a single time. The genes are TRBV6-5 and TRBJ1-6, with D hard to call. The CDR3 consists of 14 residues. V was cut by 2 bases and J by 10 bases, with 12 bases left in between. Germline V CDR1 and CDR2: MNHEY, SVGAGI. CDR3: CASSYRPADSPLHF. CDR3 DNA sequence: TGTGCCAGCAGTTACAGGCCAGCGGACTCACCCCTCCACTTT.

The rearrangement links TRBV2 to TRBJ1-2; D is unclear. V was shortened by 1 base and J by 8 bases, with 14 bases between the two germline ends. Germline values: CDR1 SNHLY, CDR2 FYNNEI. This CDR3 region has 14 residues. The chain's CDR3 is CASSEGRQVGGYTF. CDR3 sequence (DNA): TGTGCCAGCAGTGAAGGGCGGCAGGTTGGAGGCTACACCTTC. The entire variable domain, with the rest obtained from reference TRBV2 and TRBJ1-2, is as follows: EPEVTQTPSHQVTQMGQEVILRCVPISNHLYFYWYRQILGQKVEFLVSFYNNEISEKSEIFDDQFSVERPDGSNFTLKIRSTKLEDSAMYFCASSEGRQVGGYTFGSGTRLTVV.

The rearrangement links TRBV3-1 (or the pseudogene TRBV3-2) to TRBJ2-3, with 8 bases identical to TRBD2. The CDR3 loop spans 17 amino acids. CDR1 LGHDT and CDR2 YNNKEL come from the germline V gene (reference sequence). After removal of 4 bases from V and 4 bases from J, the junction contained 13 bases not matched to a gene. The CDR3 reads CASSPQGSGGGADTQYF. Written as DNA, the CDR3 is TGTGCCAGCAGCCCTCAGGGGAGCGGGGGCGGGGCAGATACGCAGTATTTT.

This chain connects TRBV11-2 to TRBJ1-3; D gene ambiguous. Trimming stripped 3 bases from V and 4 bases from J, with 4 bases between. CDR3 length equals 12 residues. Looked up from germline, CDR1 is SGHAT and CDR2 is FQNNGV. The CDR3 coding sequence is TGTGCCAGCAGCTTCTCCGGAAACACCATATATTTT. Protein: CASSFSGNTIYF.

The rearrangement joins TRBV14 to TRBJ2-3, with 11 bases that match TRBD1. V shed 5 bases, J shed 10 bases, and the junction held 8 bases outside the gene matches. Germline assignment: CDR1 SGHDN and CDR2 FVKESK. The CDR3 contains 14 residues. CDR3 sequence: CASSGTGGRVAQYF. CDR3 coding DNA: TGTGCCAGCAGCGGGACAGGGGGTCGGGTAGCGCAGTATTTT.

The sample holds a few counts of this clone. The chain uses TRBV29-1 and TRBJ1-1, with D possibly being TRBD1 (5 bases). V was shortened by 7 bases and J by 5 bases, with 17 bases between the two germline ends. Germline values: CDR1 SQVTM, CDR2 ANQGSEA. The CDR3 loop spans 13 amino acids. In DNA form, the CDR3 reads TGCAGCGCCCTTTTGACAGAAGGGACTGAAGCTTTCTTT. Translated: CSALLTEGTEAFF.

As DNA, the CDR3 is TGTGCCAGCAGCGTCCGACAGGGAGGTGGGACACCCCTCCACTTT. Protein: CASSVRQGGGTPLHF. The chain uses TRBV6-5 and TRBJ1-6, with TRBD1 matching over 7 bases. The CDR3 totals 15 residues. V gave up 6 bases and J gave up 11 bases; unmatched junction bases: 13. Germline assignment: CDR1 MNHEY and CDR2 SVGAGI.

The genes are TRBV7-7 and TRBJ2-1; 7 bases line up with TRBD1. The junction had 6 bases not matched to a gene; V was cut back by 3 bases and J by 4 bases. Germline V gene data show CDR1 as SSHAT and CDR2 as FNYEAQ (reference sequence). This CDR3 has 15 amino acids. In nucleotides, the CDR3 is TGTGCCAGCAGCTTGGGGAAGGGGGCTTACAATGAGCAGTTCTTC. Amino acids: CASSLGKGAYNEQFF.

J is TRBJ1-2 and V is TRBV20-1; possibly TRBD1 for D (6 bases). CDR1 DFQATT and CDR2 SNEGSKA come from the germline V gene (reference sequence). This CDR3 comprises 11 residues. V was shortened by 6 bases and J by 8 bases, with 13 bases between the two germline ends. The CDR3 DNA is TGCAGTGCCCCGGCAGGGGTAGGCTACACCTTC. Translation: CSAPAGVGYTF.

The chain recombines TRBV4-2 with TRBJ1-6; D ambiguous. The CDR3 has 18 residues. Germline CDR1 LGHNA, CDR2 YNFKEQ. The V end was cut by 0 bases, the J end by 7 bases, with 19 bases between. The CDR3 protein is CASSQEIGDDTRNSPLHF. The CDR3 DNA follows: TGTGCCAGCAGCCAAGAAATCGGCGACGATACGAGGAATTCACCCCTCCACTTT.

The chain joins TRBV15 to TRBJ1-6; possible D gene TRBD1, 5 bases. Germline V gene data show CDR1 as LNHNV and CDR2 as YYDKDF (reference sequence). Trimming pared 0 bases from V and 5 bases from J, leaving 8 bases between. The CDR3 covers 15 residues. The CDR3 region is CATSREKGDNSPLHF. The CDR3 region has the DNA TGTGCCACCAGCAGAGAAAAAGGGGATAATTCACCCCTCCACTTT.

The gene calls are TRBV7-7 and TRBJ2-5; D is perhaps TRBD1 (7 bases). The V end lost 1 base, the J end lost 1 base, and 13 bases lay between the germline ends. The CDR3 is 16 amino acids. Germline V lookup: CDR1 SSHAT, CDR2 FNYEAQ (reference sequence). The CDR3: CASSLGGRGAQETQYF. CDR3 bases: TGTGCCAGCAGCTTAGGGGGCAGGGGGGCCCAAGAGACCCAGTACTTC.

CDR3 protein: CASSLQSPGGGYTF. In DNA form, the CDR3 reads TGCGCCAGCAGCTTGCAATCCCCTGGGGGGGGCTACACCTTC. The genes are TRBV5-1 and TRBJ1-2; D possibly corresponds to TRBD1 (5 bases). From germline, CDR1 is SGHRS and CDR2 YFSETQ. This CDR3 comprises 14 residues. V lost 1 base, J lost 8 bases, and 15 bases lay in between.

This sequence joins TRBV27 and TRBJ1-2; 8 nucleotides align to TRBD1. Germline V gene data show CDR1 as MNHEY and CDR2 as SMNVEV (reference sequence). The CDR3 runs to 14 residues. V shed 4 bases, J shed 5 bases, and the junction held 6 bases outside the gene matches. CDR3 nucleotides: TGTGCCAGCAGTTATGGACAGGGCCTTTATGGCTACACCTTC. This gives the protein CASSYGQGLYGYTF.

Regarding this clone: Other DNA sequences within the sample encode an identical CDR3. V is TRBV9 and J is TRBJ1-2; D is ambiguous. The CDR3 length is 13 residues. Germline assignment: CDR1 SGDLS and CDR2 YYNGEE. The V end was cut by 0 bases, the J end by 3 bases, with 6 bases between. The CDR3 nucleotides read TGTGCCAGCAGCGTAGACGGTGACTATGGCTACACCTTC. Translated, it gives CASSVDGDYGYTF.

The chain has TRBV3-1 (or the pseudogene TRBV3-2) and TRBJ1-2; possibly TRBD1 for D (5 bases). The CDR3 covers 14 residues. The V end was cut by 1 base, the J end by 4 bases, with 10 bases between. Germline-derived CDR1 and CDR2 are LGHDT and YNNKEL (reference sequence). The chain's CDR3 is CASSQVGRVYGYTF. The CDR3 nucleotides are TGTGCCAGCAGCCAAGTCGGCAGGGTCTATGGCTACACCTTC.

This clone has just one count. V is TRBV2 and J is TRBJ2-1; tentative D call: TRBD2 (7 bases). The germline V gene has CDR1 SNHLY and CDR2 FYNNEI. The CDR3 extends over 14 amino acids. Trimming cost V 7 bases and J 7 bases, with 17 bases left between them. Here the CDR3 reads CASKGGGAGNEQFF. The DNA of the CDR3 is TGTGCCAGCAAAGGAGGGGGGGCAGGGAATGAGCAGTTCTTC.

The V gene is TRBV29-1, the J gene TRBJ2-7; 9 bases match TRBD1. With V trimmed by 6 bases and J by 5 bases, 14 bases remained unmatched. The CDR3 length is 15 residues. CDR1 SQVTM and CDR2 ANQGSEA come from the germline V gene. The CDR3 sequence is CSVVPPGQGWNEQYF. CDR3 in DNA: TGCAGCGTAGTCCCCCCGGGACAGGGATGGAACGAGCAGTACTTC.